This TCR beta chain is drawn from a study of blood T cell repertoires in COVID-19. Measured with immunoSEQ multiplex PCR; TCRdb has only the in-frame clones, and not every one. The sample contains 110,000 to 150,000 clones, approximately 90% of which appear only once. This CDR3 spans 14 amino acids. Germline V lookup: CDR1 WSHSY, CDR2 SAAADI. V lost 0 bases, J lost 7 bases, and 4 bases stayed unmatched. This receptor was taken from an older woman with active COVID-19. Material for sequencing was peripheral blood. V usage is TRBV10-2 and J usage is TRBJ2-5; 8 bases align to TRBD2. CDR3 nucleotides: TGCGCCAGCAGTGAGTCGGGGACTAGACGGACCCAGTACTTC. It is translated as CASSESGTRRTQYF.